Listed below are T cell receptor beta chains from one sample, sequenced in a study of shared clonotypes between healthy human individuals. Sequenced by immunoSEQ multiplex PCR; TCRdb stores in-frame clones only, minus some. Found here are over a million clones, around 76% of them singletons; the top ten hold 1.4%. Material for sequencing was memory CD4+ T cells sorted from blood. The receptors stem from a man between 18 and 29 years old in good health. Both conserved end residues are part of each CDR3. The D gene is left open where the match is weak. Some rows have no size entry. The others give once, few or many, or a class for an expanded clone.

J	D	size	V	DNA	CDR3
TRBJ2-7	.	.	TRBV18	TGTGCCAGCTCCCCCGGGGAGCGGTACGAGCAGTACTTC	CASSPGERYEQYF
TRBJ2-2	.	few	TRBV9	TGTGCCAGCAGCGCCAGGGTAATATCCCCCGGGGAGCTGTTTTTT	CASSARVISPGELFF
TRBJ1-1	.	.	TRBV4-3	TGCGCCAGCAGCCAAGTTGGGAACACTGAAGCTTTCTTT	CASSQVGNTEAFF
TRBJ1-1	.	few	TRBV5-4	TGTGCCAGCAGCCCGAGGACCATGAACACTGAAGCTTTCTTT	CASSPRTMNTEAFF
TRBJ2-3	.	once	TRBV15	TGTGCCACCAGCCGAATGGCCACAGATACGCAGTATTTT	CATSRMATDTQYF
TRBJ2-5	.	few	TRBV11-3	TGTGCCAGCAGCTTGGGTTCTGGGTCTCAAGAGACCCAGTACTTC	CASSLGSGSQETQYF
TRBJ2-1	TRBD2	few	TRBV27	TGTGCCAGCAGGGCCTGGACTAGCGGGAACTATGAGCAGTTCTTC	CASRAWTSGNYEQFF
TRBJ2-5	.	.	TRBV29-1	TGCAGCGCCAGGAGGGAAAACAGGGCTGAGACCCAGTACTTC	CSARRENRAETQYF
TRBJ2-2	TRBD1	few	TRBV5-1	TGCGCCAGCCGTCTTTCGGGACAGGTGAACACCGGGGAGCTGTTTTTT	CASRLSGQVNTGELFF
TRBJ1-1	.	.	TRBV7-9	TGTGCCAGCAGCCAGCGCGAATCCGGGGCTTTCTTT	CASSQRESGAFF
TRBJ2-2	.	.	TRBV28	TGTGCCAGCAGTTTCCCCTTCACCGGGGAGCTGTTTTTT	CASSFPFTGELFF
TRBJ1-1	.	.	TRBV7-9	TGTGCCAGCAGCTTATTCCGGACAACAACTGTCGGTGAAGCTTTCTTT	CASSLFRTTTVGEAFF
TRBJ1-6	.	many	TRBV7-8	TGTGCCAGCAGCTTCTCGACCGGGGGGAATTCACCCCTCCACTTT	CASSFSTGGNSPLHF
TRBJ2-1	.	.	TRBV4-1	TGCGCCAGCAGCCAAGGGGGGGCGGGGCACTACAATGAGCAGTTCTTC	CASSQGGAGHYNEQFF
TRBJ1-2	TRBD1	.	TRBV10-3	TGTGCCATCAGTGGGTCGACAGGGGACTATGGCTACACCTTC	CAISGSTGDYGYTF
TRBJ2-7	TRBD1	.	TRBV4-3	TGCGCCAGCAGCCAAGATCGGGACAGAGTTTTTTACGAGCAGTACTTC	CASSQDRDRVFYEQYF
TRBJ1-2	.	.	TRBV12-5	TGTGCTAGTGGTTCCGACAAGAACTATGGCTACACCTTC	CASGSDKNYGYTF
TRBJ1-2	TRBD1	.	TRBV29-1	TGCAGCGTTGCCGAGGACAGGGGGCTGGGCTACACCTTC	CSVAEDRGLGYTF
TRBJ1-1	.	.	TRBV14	TGTGCCAGCAGCCCCGTCAGGGTTCGATATGAAGCTTTCTTT	CASSPVRVRYEAFF
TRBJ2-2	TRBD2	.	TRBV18	TGTGCCAGCTCACGGACGACTAGCGGTCCCACCGGGGAGCTGTTTTTT	CASSRTTSGPTGELFF
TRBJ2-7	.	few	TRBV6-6	TGTGCCAGCAGTTACATGGCCTCCTACGAGCAGTACTTC	CASSYMASYEQYF
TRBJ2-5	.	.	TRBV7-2	TGTGCCAGCAGCTCGATAGGCCAGGAGACCCAGTACTTC	CASSSIGQETQYF